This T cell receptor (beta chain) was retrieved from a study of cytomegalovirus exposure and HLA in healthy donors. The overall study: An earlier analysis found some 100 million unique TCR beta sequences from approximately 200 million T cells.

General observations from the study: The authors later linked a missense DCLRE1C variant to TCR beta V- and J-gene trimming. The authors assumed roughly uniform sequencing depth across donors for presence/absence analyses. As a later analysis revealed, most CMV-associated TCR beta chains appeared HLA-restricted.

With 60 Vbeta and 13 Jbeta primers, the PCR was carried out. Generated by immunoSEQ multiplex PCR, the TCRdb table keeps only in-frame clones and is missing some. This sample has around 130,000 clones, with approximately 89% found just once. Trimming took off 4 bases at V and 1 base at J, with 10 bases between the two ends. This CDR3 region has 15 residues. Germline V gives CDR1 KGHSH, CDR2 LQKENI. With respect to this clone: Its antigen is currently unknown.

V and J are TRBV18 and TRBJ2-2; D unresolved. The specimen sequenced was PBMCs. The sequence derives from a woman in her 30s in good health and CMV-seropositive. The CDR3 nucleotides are TGTGCCAGCTCACATTCTCCCCTGAACACCGGGGAGCTGTTTTTT. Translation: CASSHSPLNTGELFF.